The clone carrying this TCR beta chain was seen just once. Its antigen is not known. These data belong to a study of cytomegalovirus exposure and HLA in healthy donors. Overall study context: Across 350 to 500 genotyped donors, 81% landed in the Caucasian-associated ancestry cluster. Study-level results: According to reports, the classifier identified cytomegalovirus status with high specificity and sensitivity. The only immune exposure information that was available was CMV serostatus. Associated with HLA alleles at 0.05 false discovery rate in a later analysis were 16,951 TCR beta sequences.

The PCR used 60 Vbeta and 13 Jbeta primers. Using immunoSEQ multiplex PCR, the repertoire was profiled, and TCRdb retains in-frame clones only, with some absent. This table has roughly 90,000 clones, roughly 75% appearing once. Trimming stripped 6 bases from V and 1 base from J, with 22 bases between. The CDR3 runs 18 residues. CDR1 is SNHLY, CDR2 FYNNEI, per germline. Material for sequencing was PBMCs. This clonotype originated in a man between 25 and 39 years old in good health and CMV-seronegative. The chain joins TRBV2 to TRBJ2-4, with a possible D match to TRBD1 (5 bases). For the CDR3, the DNA is TGTGCCAGCAGAGCCTCCCTTCTGGGCAACAGGGCCAAAAACATTCAGTACTTC. Translated, it gives CASRASLLGNRAKNIQYF.